Presented here are 14 T cell receptor beta chains from one specimen sequenced in a study of blood T cell repertoires in COVID-19. The method was immunoSEQ multiplex PCR; TCRdb's version includes in-frame clones alone and lacks a portion of them. The top ten clones hold 6% to 9% of a sample with fewer than 200,000 clones, 84% of them seen once. Sequencing was done on a sample of peripheral blood. The origin of the receptors is a man aged 40-49 years who had recovered from COVID-19.

J is TRBJ2-7 and V is TRBV18; 8 bases line up with TRBD2. The CDR3 sequence is 16 residues long. Unmatched junction bases numbered 11, after V lost 3 bases and J lost 4 bases. Germline loops: CDR1 KGHSH, CDR2 LQKENI. This CDR3 is CASSPRGLASGYEQYF. CDR3 DNA sequence: TGTGCCAGCTCACCGCGAGGACTAGCTTCGGGATACGAGCAGTACTTC.

CDR3 sequence: CASSMAGEETQYF. The DNA of the CDR3 is TGTGCCAGCAGCATGGCGGGGGAAGAGACCCAGTACTTC. The chain is built from TRBV11-2 and TRBJ2-5, with TRBD2 matching 7 bases. The CDR3 consists of 13 residues. Unmatched junction bases numbered 3, after V lost 5 bases and J lost 3 bases. Germline CDR1 SGHAT, CDR2 FQNNGV.

Here the CDR3 reads CASSLVTGELFF. CDR3 DNA sequence: TGTGCCAGCAGCTTAGTAACCGGGGAGCTGTTTTTT. The chain uses TRBV11-3 and TRBJ2-2; unclear D gene. CDR1 SGHNT and CDR2 YENEEA come from the germline V gene. Deletions cut 1 base from V and 5 bases from J, with 2 bases between. This CDR3 is 12 amino acids long.

The chain joins TRBV19 to TRBJ1-5; D not certain. The length of the CDR3 is 11 residues. Between the trimmed V and J ends, which lost 5 bases and 9 bases, there was a span of 8 bases. Per the germline V gene, CDR1 is LNHDA and CDR2 is SQIVND (reference sequence). This CDR3 is CASSWRGPQHF. CDR3 nucleotide sequence: TGTGCCAGTAGTTGGAGAGGGCCCCAGCATTTT.

The CDR3 DNA sequence: TGTGCCAGCAGCTTAGTGCGGATGAACACTGAAGCTTTCTTT. Residues: CASSLVRMNTEAFF. The chain carries TRBV7-2 and TRBJ1-1; D is ambiguous. The germline V gene encodes CDR1 SGHTA and CDR2 FQGNSA. V dropped 1 base and J dropped 0 bases, with 6 bases sitting between them. The CDR3 contains 14 residues.

There are a few counts of this clone. The chain couples TRBV7-2 to TRBJ2-1; 15 bases fit TRBD2. The CDR3 extends over 17 amino acids. With V trimmed by 5 bases and J by 2 bases, 4 bases remained unmatched. Germline V gene sequence: CDR1 SGHTA, CDR2 FQGNSA. The CDR3 reads CASSRGLAGGPYNEQFF. The CDR3 nucleotides read TGTGCCAGCAGCCGGGGACTAGCGGGAGGCCCCTACAATGAGCAGTTCTTC.

This rearrangement joins TRBV5-1 to TRBJ2-3; 8 bases line up with TRBD1. The CDR3 has 16 residues. Germline values: CDR1 SGHRS, CDR2 YFSETQ. V lost 0 bases and J lost 4; bases outside the gene matches: 7. The CDR3 loop is CASSLGRDRSPDTQYF. In DNA form, the CDR3 reads TGCGCCAGCAGCTTGGGTCGGGACAGGTCGCCAGATACGCAGTATTTT. The variable domain in full, with the rest retrieved from reference TRBV5-1 and TRBJ2-3, is KAGVTQTPRYLIKTRGQQVTLSCSPISGHRSVSWYQQTPGQGLQFLFEYFSETQRNKGNFPGRFSGRQFSNSRSEMNVSTLELGDSALYLCASSLGRDRSPDTQYFGPGTRLTVL.

This clone appeared once. J is TRBJ2-1 and V is TRBV19; 8 bases fit TRBD1. CDR1 and CDR2 from the germline V gene are LNHDA and SQIVND (reference sequence). The CDR3 is made up of 14 amino acids. V shed 6 bases and J 8 bases; nucleotides not matched to a gene: 9. Here the CDR3 DNA reads TGTGCCAGTAGCAAAAAGACAGGGGCCGATGAGCAGTTCTTC. This codes for CASSKKTGADEQFF.

The chain is built from TRBV20-1 and TRBJ2-3, with a tentative D call TRBD2 (6 bases). Looked up from germline, CDR1 is DFQATT and CDR2 is SNEGSKA (reference sequence). The V and J ends lost 3 bases and 2 bases respectively, with 18 bases between them. The length of the CDR3 is 16 residues. CDR3 coding DNA: TGCAGTGCTAGTCCTGACGGGAGACCCCACACAGATACGCAGTATTTT. Its protein is CSASPDGRPHTDTQYF.

This sequence joins TRBV7-3 and TRBJ2-1, with unresolved D. The V end lost 4 bases, the J end lost 8 bases, and 15 bases lay between the germline ends. CDR3 length: 14 amino acids. Germline CDR1 SGHTA, CDR2 FQGTGA. DNA for the CDR3: TGTGCCAGCAGCTCTCCCCTCCGGTTGGATGAGCAGTTCTTC. As protein: CASSSPLRLDEQFF. The complete variable domain, with remaining parts taken from reference TRBV7-3 and TRBJ2-1, reads GAGVSQTPSNKVTEKGKYVELRCDPISGHTALYWYRQSLGQGPEFLIYFQGTGAADDSGLPNDRFFAVRPEGSVSTLKIQRTERGDSAVYLCASSSPLRLDEQFFGPGTRLTVL.

The chain combines TRBV5-4 with TRBJ2-3; 10 bases agree with TRBD2. Germline trimming cut 0 bases from V and 1 base from J; bases unmatched to any gene: 5. This CDR3 contains 17 residues. CDR1 is SGHNT and CDR2 is YYREEE in the germline V gene (reference sequence). CDR3 DNA sequence: TGTGCCAGCAGCTTGGGGGTAGCGGGGGGCCGCACAGATACGCAGTATTTT. Amino acid sequence: CASSLGVAGGRTDTQYF.

The CDR3 protein is CASTSMTSVNLYEQFF. CDR3 bases: TGTGCCAGCACCTCCATGACTAGCGTGAATCTTTATGAGCAGTTCTTC. The chain combines TRBV4-2 with TRBJ2-1; the match to TRBD2 covers 8 bases. J was trimmed by 8 bases and V by 7 bases; bases with no gene match: 16. The V gene's germline CDR1 is LGHNA and CDR2 YNFKEQ. The CDR3 sequence is 16 residues long.

The genes are TRBV3-1 (or the pseudogene TRBV3-2) and TRBJ2-4; D ambiguous. This CDR3 contains 15 residues. Trimming took off 1 base at V and 0 bases at J, with 7 bases between the two ends. From germline, CDR1 is LGHDT and CDR2 YNNKEL (reference sequence). The CDR3 sequence: CASSQVGLAKNIQYF. In DNA form, the CDR3 reads TGTGCCAGCAGCCAAGTTGGGCTAGCCAAAAACATTCAGTACTTC.

The rearrangement links TRBV6-5 to TRBJ2-1; 12 bases agree with TRBD2. Trimming took 7 bases from V and 8 from J; bases not matched to a gene: 6. Per germline, CDR1 MNHEY and CDR2 SVGAGI. The CDR3 runs to 14 residues. CDR3 sequence reads: CASNRLAGVDEQFF. The CDR3 DNA follows: TGTGCCAGCAACAGACTAGCGGGAGTGGATGAGCAGTTCTTC.